This record concerns one TCR beta chain sequence. Authors' analysis steps: Estimated nucleated cell counts came from reference gene primer amplification. Clones were read by immunoSEQ multiplex PCR, and TCRdb kept only the in-frame ones, dropping some. The V and J calls and clone size come from that table; D and trimming were worked out from the DNA. This table holds 200,000 to 250,000 clones, roughly 86% found once. This specimen comes from a study of blood T cell repertoires in COVID-19. Looking at the study overall: The United States, Italy and Spain were the sources of the acute and convalescent COVID-19 samples. PBMCs, B-cell-depleted T cells, or T cells provided the cDNA or gDNA that made up the material.

Trimming removed 4 bases from V and 4 bases from J; junction bases left unmatched: 3. The CDR3 totals 12 residues. Per germline, CDR1 SQVTM and CDR2 ANQGSEA. Material: peripheral blood. J is TRBJ1-2 and V is TRBV29-1; 7 bases map to TRBD1. This TCR came from a woman under 40 who had recovered from COVID-19. CDR3 region: CSVVEGAYGYTF. In DNA form, the CDR3 reads TGCAGCGTTGTAGAGGGGGCCTATGGCTACACCTTC.